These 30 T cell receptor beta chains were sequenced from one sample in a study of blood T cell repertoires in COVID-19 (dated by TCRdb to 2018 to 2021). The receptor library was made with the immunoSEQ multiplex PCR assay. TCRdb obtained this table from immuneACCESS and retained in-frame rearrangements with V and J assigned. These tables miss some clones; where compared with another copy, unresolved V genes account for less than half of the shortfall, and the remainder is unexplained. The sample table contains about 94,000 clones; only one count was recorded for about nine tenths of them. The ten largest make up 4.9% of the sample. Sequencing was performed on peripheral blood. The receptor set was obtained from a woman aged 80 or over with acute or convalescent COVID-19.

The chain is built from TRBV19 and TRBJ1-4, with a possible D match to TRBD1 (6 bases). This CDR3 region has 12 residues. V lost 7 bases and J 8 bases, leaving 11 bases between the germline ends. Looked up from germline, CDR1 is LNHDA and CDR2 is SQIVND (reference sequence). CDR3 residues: CASTRTGEKLFF. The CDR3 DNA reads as TGTGCCAGTACTCGAACAGGGGAAAAACTGTTTTTT.

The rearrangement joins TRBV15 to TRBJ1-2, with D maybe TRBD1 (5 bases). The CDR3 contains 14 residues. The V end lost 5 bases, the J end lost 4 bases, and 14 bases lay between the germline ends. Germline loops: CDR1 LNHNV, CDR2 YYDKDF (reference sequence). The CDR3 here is CATSGRQILYGYTF. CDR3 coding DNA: TGTGCCACCAGCGGCCGACAGATACTCTATGGCTACACCTTC.

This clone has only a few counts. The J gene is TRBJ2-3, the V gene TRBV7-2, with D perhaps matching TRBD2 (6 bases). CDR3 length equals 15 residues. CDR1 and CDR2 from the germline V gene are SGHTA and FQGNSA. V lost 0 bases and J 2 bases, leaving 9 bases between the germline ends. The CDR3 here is CASSLAQRVTDTQYF. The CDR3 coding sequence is TGTGCCAGCAGCTTAGCGCAGCGGGTCACAGATACGCAGTATTTT.

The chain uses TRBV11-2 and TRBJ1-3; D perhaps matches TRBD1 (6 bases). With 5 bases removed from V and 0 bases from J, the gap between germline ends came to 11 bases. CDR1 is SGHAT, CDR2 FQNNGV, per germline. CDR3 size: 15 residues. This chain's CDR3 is CASSVDSRSGNTIYF. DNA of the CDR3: TGTGCCAGCAGCGTGGACAGCCGCTCTGGAAACACCATATATTTT.

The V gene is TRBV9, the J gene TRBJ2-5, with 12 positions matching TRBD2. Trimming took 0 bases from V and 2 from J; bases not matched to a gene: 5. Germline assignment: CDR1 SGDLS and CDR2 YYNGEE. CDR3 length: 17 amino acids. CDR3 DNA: TGTGCCAGCAGCGTAGCGACTAGCGGGGGTTTTCAAGAGACCCAGTACTTC. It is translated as CASSVATSGGFQETQYF.

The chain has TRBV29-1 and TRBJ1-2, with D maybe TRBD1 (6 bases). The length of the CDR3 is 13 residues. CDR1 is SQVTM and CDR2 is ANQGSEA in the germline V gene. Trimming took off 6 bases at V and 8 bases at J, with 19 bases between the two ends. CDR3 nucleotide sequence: TGCAGCGTCCAGCCCGGGGGGCGTGAAGGCTACACCTTC. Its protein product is CSVQPGGREGYTF.

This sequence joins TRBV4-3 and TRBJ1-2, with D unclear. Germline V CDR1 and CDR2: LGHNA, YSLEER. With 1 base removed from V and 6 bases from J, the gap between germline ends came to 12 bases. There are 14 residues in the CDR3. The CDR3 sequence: CASSQVILRNGYTF. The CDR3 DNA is TGCGCCAGCAGCCAAGTCATCCTGAGAAATGGCTACACCTTC.

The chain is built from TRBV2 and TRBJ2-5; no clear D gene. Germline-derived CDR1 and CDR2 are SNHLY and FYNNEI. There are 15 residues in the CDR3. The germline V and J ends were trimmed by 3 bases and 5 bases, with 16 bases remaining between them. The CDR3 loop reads CASSDSRVAGETQYF. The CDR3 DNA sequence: TGTGCCAGCAGTGACTCTCGGGTCGCTGGGGAGACCCAGTACTTC.

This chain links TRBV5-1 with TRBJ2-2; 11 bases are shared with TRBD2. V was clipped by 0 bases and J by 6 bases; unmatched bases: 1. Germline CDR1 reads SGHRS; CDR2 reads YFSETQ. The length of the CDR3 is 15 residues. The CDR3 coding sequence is TGCGCCAGCAGCTTGGATAGCGGGGGGGCCGGGGAGCTGTTTTTT. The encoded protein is CASSLDSGGAGELFF.

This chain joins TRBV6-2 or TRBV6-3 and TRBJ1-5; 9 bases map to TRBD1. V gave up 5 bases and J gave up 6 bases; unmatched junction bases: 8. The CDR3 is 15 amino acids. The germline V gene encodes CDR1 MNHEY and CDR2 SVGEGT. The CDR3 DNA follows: TGTGCCAGCAGTACCGGGACAGGGCAGGCTCAGCCCCAGCATTTT. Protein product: CASSTGTGQAQPQHF.

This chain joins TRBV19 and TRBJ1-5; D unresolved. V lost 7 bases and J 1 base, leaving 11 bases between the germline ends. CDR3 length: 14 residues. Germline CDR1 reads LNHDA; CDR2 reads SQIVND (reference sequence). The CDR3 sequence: CASIHAVSNQPQHF. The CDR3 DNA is TGTGCCAGTATTCATGCGGTGAGCAATCAGCCCCAGCATTTT. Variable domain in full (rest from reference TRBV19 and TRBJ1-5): DGGITQSPKYLFRKEGQNVTLSCEQNLNHDAMYWYRQDPGQGLRLIYYSQIVNDFQKGDIAEGYSVSREKKESFPLTVTSAQKNPTAFYLCASIHAVSNQPQHFGDGTRLSIL.

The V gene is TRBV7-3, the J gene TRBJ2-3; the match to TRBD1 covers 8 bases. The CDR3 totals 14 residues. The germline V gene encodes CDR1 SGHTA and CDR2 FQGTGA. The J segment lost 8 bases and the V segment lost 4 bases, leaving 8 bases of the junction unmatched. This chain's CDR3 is CASSSDTGGSTQYF. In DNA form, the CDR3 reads TGTGCCAGCAGCTCGGACACAGGGGGGAGTACGCAGTATTTT.

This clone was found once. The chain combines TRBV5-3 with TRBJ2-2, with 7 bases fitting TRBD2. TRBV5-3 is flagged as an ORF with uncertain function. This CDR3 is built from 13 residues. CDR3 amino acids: CERAGIGAGELFF. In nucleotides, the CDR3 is TGTGAGCGAGCGGGGATTGGCGCCGGGGAGCTGTTTTTT.

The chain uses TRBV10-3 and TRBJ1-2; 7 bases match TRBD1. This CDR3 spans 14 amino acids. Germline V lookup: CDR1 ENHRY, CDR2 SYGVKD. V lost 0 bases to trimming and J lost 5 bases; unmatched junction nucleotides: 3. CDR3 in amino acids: CAISESTGQYGYTF. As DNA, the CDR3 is TGTGCCATCAGTGAGTCGACAGGGCAGTATGGCTACACCTTC.

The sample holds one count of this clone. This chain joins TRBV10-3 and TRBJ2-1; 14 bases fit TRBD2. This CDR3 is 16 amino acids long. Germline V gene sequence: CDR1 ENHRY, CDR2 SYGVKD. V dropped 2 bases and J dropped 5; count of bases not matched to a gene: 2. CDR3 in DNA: TGTGCCATCAGTGAGAGGGGACTAGCGGGGGACAATGAGCAGTTCTTC. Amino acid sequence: CAISERGLAGDNEQFF.

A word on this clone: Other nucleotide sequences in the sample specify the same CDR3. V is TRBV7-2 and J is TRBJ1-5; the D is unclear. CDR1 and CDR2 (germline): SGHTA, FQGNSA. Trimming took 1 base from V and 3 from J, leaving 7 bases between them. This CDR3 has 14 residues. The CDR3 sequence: CASSLGQSNQPQHF. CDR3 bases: TGTGCCAGCAGCTTAGGGCAGTCCAATCAGCCCCAGCATTTT.

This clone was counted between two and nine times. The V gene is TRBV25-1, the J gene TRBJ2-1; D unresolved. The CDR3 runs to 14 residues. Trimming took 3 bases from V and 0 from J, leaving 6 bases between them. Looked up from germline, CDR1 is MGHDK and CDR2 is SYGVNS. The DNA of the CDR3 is TGTGCCAGCAGTGATTTCGGCTCCTACAATGAGCAGTTCTTC. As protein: CASSDFGSYNEQFF.

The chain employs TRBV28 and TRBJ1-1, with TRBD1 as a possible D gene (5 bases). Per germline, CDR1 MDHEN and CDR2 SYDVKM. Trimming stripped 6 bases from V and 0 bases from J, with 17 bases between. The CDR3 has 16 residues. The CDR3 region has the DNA TGTGCCAGCAGCCGGGACTCCGGAGGACTGAACACTGAAGCTTTCTTT. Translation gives CASSRDSGGLNTEAFF.

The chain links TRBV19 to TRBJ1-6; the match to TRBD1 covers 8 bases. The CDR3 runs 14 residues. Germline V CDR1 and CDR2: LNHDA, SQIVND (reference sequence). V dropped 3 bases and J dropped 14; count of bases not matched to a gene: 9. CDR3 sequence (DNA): TGTGCCAGTAGTATCCGCGGACAGGGAGCCTCCCTCCACTTT. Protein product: CASSIRGQGASLHF.

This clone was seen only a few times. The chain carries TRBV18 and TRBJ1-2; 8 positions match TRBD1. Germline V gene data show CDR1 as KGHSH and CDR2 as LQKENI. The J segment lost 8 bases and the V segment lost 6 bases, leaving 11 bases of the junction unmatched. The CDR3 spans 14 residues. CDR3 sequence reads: CASSQDRDSWGYTF. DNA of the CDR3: TGTGCCAGCTCCCAGGACAGGGACTCCTGGGGCTACACCTTC.

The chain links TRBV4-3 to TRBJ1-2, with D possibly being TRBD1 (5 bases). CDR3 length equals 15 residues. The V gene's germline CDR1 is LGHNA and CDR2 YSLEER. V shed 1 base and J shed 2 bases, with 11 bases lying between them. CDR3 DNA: TGCGCCAGCAGCCAAGTGCAGACAGCAAACTATGGCTACACCTTC. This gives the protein CASSQVQTANYGYTF.

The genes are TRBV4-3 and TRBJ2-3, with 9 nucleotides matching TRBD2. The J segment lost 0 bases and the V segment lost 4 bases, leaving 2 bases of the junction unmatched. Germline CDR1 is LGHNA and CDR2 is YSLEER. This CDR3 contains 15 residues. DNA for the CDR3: TGCGCCAGCAGCCCTAGCGGGGCTAGCACAGATACGCAGTATTTT. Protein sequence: CASSPSGASTDTQYF.

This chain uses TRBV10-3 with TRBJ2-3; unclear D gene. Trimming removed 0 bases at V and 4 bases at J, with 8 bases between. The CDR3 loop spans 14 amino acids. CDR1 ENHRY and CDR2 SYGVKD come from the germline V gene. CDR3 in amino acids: CAISESHSSDTQYF. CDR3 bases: TGTGCCATCAGTGAGTCTCACTCTTCAGATACGCAGTATTTT.

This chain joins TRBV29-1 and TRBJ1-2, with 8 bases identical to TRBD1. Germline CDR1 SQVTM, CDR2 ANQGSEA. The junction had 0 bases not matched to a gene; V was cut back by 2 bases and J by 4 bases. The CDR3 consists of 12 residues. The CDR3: CSVETGGYGYTF. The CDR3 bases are TGCAGCGTTGAAACAGGGGGCTATGGCTACACCTTC.

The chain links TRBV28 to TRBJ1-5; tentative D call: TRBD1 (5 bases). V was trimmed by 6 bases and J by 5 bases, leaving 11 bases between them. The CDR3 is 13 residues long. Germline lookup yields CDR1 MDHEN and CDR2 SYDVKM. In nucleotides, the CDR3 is TGTGCCAGCAGCCAGGGATCGGATCAGCCCCAGCATTTT. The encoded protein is CASSQGSDQPQHF.

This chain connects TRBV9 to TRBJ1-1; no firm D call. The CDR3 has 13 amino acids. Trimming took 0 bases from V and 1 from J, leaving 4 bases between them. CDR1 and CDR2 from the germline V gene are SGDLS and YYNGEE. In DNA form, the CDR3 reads TGTGCCAGCAGCGTAGAAGCGAACACTGAAGCTTTCTTT. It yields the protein CASSVEANTEAFF.

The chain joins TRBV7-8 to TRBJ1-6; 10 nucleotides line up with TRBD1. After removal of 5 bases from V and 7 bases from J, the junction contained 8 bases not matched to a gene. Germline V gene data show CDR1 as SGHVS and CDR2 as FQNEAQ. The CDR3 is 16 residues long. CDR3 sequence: CASSERPGQGNSPLHF. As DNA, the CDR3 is TGTGCCAGCAGCGAGCGCCCGGGACAGGGGAATTCACCCCTCCACTTT.

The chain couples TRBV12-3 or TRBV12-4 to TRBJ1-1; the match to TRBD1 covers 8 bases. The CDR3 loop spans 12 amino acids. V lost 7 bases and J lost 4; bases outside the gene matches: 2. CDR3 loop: CASTDRGTEAFF. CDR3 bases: TGTGCCAGCACTGACAGGGGCACTGAAGCTTTCTTT.

The CDR3 bases are TGTGCCAGCAGCCAACAAGCGGGGGGACACTACGAGCAGTACTTC. Amino acids: CASSQQAGGHYEQYF. J is TRBJ2-7 and V is TRBV7-2, with 9 bases lining up with TRBD2. The CDR3 length is 15 residues. Germline CDR1 and CDR2: SGHTA and FQGNSA. Losses at the gene ends were 5 bases for V and 3 bases for J; bases not matched to a gene: 8.

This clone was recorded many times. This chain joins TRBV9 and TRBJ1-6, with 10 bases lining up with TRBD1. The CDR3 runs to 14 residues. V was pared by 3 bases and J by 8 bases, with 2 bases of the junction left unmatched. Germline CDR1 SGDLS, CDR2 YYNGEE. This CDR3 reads CASSGTGGDSPLHF. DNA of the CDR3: TGTGCCAGCAGCGGGACAGGGGGAGATTCACCCCTCCACTTT.